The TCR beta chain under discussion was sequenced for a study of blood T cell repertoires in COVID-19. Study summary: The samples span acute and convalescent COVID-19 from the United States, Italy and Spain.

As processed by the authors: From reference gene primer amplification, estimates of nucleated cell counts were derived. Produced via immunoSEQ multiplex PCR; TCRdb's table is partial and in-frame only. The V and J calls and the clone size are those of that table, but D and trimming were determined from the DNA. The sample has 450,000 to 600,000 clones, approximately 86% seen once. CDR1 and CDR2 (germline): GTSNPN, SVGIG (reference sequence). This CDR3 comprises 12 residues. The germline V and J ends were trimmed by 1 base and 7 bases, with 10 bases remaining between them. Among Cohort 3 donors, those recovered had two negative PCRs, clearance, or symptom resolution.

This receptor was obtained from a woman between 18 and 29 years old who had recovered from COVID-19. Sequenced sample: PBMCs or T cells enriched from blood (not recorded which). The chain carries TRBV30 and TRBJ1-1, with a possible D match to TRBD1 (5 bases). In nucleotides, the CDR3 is TGTGCCTGGAGTGCAACAGGCTATGAAGCTTTCTTT. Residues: CAWSATGYEAFF.